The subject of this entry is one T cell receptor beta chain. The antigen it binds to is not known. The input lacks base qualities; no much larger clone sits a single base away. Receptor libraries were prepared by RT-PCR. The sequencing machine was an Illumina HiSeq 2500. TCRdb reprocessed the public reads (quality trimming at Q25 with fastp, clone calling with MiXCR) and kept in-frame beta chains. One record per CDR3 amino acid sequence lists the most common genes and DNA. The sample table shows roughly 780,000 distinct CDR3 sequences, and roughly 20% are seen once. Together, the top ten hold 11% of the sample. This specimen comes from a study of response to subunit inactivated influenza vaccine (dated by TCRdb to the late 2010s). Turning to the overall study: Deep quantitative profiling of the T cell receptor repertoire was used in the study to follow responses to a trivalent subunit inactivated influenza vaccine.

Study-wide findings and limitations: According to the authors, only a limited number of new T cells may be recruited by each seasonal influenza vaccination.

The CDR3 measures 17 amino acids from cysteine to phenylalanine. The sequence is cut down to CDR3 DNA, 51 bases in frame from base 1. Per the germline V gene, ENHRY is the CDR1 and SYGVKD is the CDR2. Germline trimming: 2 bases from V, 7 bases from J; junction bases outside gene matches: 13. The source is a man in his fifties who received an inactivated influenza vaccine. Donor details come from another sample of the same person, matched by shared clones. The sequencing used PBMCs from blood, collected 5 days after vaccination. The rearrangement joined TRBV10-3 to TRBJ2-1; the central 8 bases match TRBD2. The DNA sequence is TGTGCCATCAGTGAGGCCGGAGCGGGAGATGGTTCGAATGAGCAGTTCTTC. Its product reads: CAISEAGAGDGSNEQFF.